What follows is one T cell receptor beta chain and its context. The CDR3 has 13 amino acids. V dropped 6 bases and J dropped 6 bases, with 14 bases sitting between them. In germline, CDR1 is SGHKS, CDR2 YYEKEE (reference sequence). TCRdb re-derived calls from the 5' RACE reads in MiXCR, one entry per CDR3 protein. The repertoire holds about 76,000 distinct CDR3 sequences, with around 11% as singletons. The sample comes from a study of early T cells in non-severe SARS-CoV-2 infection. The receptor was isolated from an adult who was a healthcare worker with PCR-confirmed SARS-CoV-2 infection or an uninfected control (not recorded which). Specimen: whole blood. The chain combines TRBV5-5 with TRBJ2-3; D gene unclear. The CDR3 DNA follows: TGTGCCAGCACCGCATGGCAAGGTGATACGCAGTATTTT. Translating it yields CASTAWQGDTQYF.